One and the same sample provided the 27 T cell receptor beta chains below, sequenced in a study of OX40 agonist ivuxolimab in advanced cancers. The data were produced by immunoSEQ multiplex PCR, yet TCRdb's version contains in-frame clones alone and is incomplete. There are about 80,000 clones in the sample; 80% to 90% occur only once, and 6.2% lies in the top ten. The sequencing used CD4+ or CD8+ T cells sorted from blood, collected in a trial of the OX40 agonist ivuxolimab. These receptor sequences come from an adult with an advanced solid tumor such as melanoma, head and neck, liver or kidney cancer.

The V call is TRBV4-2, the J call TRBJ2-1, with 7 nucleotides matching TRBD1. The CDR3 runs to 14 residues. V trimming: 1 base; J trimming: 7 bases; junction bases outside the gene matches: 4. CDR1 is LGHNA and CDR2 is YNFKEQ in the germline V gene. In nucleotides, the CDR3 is TGTGCCAGCAGCCAAGCAACAGGGGTTAATGAGCAGTTCTTC. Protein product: CASSQATGVNEQFF.

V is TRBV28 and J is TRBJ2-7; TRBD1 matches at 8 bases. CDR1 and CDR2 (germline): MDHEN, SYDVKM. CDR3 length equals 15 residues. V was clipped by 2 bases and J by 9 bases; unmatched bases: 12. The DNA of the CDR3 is TGTGCCAGCAGTTTAATGTTCAGGGGGCCCTTCGGGCAGTACTTC. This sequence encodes CASSLMFRGPFGQYF.

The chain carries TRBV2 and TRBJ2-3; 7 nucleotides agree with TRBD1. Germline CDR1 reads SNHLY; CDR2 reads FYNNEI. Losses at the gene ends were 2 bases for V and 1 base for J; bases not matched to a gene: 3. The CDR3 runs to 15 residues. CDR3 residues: CASSETGARTDTQYF. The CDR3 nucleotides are TGTGCCAGCAGTGAAACAGGGGCCCGCACAGATACGCAGTATTTT.

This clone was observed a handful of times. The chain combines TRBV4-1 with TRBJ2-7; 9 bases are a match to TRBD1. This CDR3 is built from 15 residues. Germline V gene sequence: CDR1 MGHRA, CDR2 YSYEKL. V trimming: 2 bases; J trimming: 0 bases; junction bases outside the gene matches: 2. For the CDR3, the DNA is TGCGCCAGCAGCCAACGGACAGGGGTCTCCTACGAGCAGTACTTC. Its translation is CASSQRTGVSYEQYF.

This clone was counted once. The CDR3 DNA is TGTGCCAGTGGACAGGGCGGTGGCAATCAGCCCCAGCATTTT. This sequence encodes CASGQGGGNQPQHF. This rearrangement joins TRBV28 to TRBJ1-5, with TRBD1 matching 8 bases. CDR3 length: 14 residues. V dropped 9 bases and J dropped 2; count of bases not matched to a gene: 6. CDR1 and CDR2 from the germline V gene are MDHEN and SYDVKM.

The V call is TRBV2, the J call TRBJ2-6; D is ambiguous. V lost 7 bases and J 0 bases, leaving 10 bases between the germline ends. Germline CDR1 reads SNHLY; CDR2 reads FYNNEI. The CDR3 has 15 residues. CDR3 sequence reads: CASTKLSSGANVLTF. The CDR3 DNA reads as TGTGCCAGCACTAAACTCAGCTCTGGGGCCAACGTCCTGACTTTC.

CDR3 loop: CASSEQGSDSPLHF. The CDR3 nucleotides read TGTGCCAGCAGTGAACAGGGCTCGGATTCACCCCTCCACTTT. The genes are TRBV6-1 and TRBJ1-6; D might be TRBD1 (5 bases). The CDR3 length is 14 residues. Germline V gene lookup returns CDR1 MNHNS and CDR2 SASEGT. Trimming took off 2 bases at V and 8 bases at J, with 10 bases between the two ends.

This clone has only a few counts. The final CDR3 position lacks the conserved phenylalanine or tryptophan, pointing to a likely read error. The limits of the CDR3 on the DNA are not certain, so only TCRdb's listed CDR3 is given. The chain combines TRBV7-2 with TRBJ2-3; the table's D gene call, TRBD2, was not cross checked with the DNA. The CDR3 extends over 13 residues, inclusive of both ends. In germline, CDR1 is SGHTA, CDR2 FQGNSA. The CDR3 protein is CASSVGSSRPNFV.

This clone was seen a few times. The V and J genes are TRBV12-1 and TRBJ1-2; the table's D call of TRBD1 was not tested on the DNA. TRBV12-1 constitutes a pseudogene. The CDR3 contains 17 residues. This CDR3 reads CASSSHPVGGYRVGYTF. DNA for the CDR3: TGTGCCAGCAGCTCCCACCCGGTAGGGGGTTACCGAGTGGGCTACACCTTC.

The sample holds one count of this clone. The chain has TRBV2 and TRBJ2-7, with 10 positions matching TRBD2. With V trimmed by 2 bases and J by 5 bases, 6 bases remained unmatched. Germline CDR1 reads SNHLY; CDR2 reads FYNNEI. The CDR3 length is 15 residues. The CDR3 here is CASSETGTSADEQYF. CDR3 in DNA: TGTGCCAGCAGTGAAACCGGGACTAGCGCTGACGAGCAGTACTTC. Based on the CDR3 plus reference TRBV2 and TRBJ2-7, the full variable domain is EPEVTQTPSHQVTQMGQEVILRCVPISNHLYFYWYRQILGQKVEFLVSFYNNEISEKSEIFDDQFSVERPDGSNFTLKIRSTKLEDSAMYFCASSETGTSADEQYFGPGTRLTVT.

The CDR3, as DNA: TGTGCCAGTAGTACACCTCTGGCAGGGGAGCATTTT. Its translation: CASSTPLAGEHF. The chain has TRBV19 and TRBJ1-5; D may be TRBD1 (6 bases). V lost 4 bases and J 14 bases, leaving 15 bases between the germline ends. In germline, CDR1 is LNHDA, CDR2 SQIVND (reference sequence). This CDR3 is 12 amino acids long.

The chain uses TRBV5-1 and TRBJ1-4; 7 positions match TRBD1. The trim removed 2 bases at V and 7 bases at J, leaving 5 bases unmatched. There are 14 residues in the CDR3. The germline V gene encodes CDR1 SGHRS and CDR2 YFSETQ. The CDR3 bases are TGCGCCAGCAGCTTTACAGGGGTGGGTGAAAAACTGTTTTTT. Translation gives CASSFTGVGEKLFF. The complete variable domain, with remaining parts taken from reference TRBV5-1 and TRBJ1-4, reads KAGVTQTPRYLIKTRGQQVTLSCSPISGHRSVSWYQQTPGQGLQFLFEYFSETQRNKGNFPGRFSGRQFSNSRSEMNVSTLELGDSALYLCASSFTGVGEKLFFGSGTQLSVL.

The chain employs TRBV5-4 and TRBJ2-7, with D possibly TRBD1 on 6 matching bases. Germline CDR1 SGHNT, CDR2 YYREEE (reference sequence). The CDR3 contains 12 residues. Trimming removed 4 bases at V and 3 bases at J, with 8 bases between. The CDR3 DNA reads TGTGCCAGCAGCGGGGGCATCTACGAGCAGTACTTC. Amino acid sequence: CASSGGIYEQYF.

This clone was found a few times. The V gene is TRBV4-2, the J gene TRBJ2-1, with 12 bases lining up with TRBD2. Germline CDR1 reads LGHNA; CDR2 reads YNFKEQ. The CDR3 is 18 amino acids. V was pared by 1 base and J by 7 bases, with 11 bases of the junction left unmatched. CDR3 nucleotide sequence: TGTGCCAGCAGCCAAGCCTTTTTGACTAGCGGGAGAGATAATGAGCAGTTCTTC. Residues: CASSQAFLTSGRDNEQFF.

CDR3 sequence: CASSFQGHEQFF. In DNA form, the CDR3 reads TGCGCCAGCAGCTTTCAGGGACATGAGCAGTTCTTC. The genes are TRBV5-1 and TRBJ2-1; perhaps D is TRBD1 or TRBD2 (5 bases each). The CDR3 spans 12 residues. Per germline, CDR1 SGHRS and CDR2 YFSETQ. Trimming cost V 2 bases and J 8 bases, with 8 bases left between them.

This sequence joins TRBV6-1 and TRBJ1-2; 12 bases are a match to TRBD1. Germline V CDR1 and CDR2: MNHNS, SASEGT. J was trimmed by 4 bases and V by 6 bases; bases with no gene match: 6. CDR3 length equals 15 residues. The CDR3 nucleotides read TGTGCCAGCAGAGGGACAGGGGGCTTTAGCTATGGCTACACCTTC. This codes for CASRGTGGFSYGYTF.

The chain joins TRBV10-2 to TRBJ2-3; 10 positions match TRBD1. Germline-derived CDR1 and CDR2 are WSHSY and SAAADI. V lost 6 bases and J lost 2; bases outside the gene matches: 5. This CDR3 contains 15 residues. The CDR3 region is CASSLGQGPTDTQYF. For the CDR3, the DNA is TGCGCCAGCAGCTTGGGACAGGGGCCCACAGATACGCAGTATTTT.

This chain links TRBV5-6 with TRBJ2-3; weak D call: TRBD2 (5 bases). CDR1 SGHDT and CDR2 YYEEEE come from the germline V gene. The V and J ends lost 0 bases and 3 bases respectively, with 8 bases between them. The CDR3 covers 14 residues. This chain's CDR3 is CASSLVEGTDTQYF. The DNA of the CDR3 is TGTGCCAGCAGCTTGGTCGAGGGAACAGATACGCAGTATTTT.

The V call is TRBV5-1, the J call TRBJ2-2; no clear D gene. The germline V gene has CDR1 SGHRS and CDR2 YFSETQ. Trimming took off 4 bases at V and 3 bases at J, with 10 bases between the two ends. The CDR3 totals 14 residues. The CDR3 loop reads CASSRSQDTGELFF. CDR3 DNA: TGCGCCAGCAGCCGGTCCCAAGACACCGGGGAGCTGTTTTTT.

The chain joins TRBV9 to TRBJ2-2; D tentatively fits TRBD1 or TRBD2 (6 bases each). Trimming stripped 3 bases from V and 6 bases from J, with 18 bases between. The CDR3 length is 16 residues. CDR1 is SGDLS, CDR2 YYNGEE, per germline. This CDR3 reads CASSAQWGAKAGELFF. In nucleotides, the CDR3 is TGTGCCAGCAGCGCTCAATGGGGGGCCAAGGCCGGGGAGCTGTTTTTT.

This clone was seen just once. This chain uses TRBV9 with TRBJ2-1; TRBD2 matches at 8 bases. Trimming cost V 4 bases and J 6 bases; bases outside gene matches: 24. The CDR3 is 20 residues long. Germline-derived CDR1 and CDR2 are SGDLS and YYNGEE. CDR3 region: CASSLVQDKTSVSGCNEQFF. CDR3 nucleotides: TGTGCCAGCAGCCTCGTTCAGGATAAGACTAGCGTGTCAGGCTGCAATGAGCAGTTCTTC.

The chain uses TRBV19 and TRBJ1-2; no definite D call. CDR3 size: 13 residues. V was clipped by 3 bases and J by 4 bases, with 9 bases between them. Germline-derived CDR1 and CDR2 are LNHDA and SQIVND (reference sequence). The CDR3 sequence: CASSIPRFYGYTF. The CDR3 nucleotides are TGTGCCAGTAGTATCCCACGGTTCTATGGCTACACCTTC.

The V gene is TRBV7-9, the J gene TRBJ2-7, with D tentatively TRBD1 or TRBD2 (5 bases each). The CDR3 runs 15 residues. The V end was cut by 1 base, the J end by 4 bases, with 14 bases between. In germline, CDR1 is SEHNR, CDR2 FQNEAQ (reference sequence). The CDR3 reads CASSLGGTVTYEQYF. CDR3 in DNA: TGTGCCAGCAGCTTAGGGGGGACGGTGACTTACGAGCAGTACTTC.

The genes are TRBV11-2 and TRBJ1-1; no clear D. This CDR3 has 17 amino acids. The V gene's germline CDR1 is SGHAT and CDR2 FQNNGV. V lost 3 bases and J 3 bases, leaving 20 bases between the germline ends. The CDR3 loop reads CASSFNFGVNWDTEAFF. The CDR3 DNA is TGTGCCAGCAGCTTTAACTTTGGGGTGAATTGGGACACTGAAGCTTTCTTT.

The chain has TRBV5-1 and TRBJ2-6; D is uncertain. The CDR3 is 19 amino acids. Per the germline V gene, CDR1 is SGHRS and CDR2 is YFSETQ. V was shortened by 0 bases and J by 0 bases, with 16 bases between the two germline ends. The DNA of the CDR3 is TGCGCCAGCAGCTTGGCTTTCCCCAAATCTTTCTCTGGGGCCAACGTCCTGACTTTC. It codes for CASSLAFPKSFSGANVLTF.

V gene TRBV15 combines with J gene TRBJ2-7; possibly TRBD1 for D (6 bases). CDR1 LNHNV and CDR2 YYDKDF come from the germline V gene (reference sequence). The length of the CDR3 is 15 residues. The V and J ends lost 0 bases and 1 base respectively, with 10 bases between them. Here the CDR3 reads CATSRDGTQSYEQYF. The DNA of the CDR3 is TGTGCCACCAGCAGAGATGGGACACAGTCCTACGAGCAGTACTTC.

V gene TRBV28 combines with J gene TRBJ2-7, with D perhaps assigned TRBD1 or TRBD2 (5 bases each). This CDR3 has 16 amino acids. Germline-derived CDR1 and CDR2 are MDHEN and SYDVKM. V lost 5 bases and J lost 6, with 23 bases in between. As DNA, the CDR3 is TGTGCCAGCAGTCGATCCGCCGGGGCTGCCCCCCTCGAGCAGTACTTC. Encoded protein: CASSRSAGAAPLEQYF.